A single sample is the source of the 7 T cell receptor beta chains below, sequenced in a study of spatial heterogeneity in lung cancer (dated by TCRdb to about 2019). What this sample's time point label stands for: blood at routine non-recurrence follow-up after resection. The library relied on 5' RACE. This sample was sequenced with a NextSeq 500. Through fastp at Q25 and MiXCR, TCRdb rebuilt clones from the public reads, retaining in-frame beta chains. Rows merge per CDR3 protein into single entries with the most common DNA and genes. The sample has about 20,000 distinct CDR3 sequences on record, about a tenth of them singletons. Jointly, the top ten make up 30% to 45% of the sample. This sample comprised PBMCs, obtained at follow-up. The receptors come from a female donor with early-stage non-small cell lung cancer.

The CDR3 DNA reads TGTGCCAGCAGTCCCCTAAGGACAGGCGCGGGCTACACCTTC. It is translated as CASSPLRTGAGYTF. The chain uses TRBV12-3 or TRBV12-4 and TRBJ1-2; 7 bases map to TRBD1. The CDR3 totals 14 residues. The V segment lost 5 bases and the J segment 8 bases; nucleotides outside the gene matches: 11.

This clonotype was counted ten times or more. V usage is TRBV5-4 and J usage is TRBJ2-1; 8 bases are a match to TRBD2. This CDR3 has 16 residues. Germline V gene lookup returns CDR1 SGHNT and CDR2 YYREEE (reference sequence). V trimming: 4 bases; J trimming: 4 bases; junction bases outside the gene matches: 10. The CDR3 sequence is CASSPGGFIPYNEQFF. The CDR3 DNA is TGTGCCAGCAGCCCGGGGGGGTTTATACCGTACAATGAGCAGTTCTTC. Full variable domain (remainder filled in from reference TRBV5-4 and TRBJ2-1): ETGVTQSPTHLIKTRGQQVTLRCSSQSGHNTVSWYQQALGQGPQFIFQYYREEENGRGNFPPRFSGLQFPNYSSELNVNALELDDSALYLCASSPGGFIPYNEQFFGPGTRLTVL.

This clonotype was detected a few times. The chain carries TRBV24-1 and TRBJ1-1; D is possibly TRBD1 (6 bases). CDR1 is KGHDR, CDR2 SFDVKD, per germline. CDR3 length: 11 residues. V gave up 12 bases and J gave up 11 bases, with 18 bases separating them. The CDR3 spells CAPERTVGAFF. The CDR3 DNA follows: TGTGCCCCCGAGAGGACAGTCGGGGCTTTCTTT.

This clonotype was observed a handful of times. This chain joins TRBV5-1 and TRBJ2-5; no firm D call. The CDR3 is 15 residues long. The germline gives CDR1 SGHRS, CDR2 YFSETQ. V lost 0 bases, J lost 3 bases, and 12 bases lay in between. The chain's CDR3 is CASSLGARPEETQYF. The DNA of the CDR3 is TGCGCCAGCAGCTTGGGTGCGCGGCCCGAAGAGACCCAGTACTTC.

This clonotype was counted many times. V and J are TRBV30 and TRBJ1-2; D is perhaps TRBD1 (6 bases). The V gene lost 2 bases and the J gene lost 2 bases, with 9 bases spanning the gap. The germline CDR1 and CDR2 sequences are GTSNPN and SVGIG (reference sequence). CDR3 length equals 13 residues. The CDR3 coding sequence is TGTGCCTGGAGTCTACAGGGAAACTATGGCTACACCTTC. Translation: CAWSLQGNYGYTF. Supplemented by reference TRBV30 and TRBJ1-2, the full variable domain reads SQTIHQWPATLVQPVGSPLSLECTVEGTSNPNLYWYRQAAGRGLQLLFYSVGIGQISSEVPQNLSASRPQDRQFILSSKKLLLSDSGFYLCAWSLQGNYGYTFGSGTRLTVV.

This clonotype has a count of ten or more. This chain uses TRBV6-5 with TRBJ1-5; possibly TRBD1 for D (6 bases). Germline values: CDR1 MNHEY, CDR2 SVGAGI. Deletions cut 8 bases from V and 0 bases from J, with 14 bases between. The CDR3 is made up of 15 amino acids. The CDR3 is CASGGGLASNQPQHF. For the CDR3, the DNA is TGTGCCAGCGGAGGGGGATTAGCTAGCAATCAGCCCCAGCATTTT.

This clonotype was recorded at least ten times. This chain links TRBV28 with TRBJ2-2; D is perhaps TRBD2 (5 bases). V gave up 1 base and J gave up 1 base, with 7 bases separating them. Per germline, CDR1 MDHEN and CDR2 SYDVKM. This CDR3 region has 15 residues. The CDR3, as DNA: TGTGCCAGCAGTTTATTTCGGGGGAACACCGGGGAGCTGTTTTTT. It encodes CASSLFRGNTGELFF. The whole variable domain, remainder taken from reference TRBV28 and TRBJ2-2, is DVKVTQSSRYLVKRTGEKVFLECVQDMDHENMFWYRQDPGLGLRLIYFSYDVKMKEKGDIPEGYSVSREKKERFSLILESASTNQTSMYLCASSLFRGNTGELFFGEGSRLTVL.